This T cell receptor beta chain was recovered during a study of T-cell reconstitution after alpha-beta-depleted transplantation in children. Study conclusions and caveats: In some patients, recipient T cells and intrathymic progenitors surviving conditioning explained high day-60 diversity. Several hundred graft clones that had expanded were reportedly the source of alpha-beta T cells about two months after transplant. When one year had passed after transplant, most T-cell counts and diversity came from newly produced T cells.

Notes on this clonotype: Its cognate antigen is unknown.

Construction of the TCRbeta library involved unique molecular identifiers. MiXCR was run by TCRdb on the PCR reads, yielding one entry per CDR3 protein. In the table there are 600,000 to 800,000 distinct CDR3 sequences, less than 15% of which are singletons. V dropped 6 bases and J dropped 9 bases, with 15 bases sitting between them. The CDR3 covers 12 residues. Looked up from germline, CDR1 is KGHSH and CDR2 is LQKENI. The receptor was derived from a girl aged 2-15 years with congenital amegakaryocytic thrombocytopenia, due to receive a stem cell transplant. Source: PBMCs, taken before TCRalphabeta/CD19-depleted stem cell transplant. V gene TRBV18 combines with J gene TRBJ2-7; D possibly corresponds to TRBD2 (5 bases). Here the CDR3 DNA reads TGTGCCAGCTCGGGGAGTAGCGAGTGGCAGTACTTC. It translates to CASSGSSEWQYF.